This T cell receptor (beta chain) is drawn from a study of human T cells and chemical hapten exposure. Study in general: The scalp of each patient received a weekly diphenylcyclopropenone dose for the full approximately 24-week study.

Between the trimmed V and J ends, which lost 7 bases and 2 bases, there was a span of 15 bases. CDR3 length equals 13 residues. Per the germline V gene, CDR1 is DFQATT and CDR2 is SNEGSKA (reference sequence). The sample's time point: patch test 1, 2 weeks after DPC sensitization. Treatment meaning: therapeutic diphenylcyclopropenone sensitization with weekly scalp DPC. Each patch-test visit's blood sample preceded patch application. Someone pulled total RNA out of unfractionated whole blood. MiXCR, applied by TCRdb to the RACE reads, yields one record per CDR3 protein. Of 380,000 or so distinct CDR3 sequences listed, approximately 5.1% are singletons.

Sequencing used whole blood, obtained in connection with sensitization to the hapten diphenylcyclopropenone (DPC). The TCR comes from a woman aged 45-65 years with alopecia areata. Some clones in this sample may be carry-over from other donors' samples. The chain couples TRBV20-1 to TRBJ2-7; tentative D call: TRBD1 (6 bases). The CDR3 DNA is TGCAGTGAGCAGAGGCAGGGGACCTACGAGCAGTACTTC. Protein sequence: CSEQRQGTYEQYF.